This entry is about one T cell receptor beta chain. The antigen remains undetermined. This specimen belongs to a study of CD8 T cells in ankylosing spondylitis. Findings of the study overall: Before this, some motif variants had been reported in reactive arthritis synovial fluid and blood. In ankylosing spondylitis patients, matched synovial fluid reportedly showed significant enrichment of disease-linked clones. Apparently characteristic of ankylosing spondylitis blood was a TCR beta motif (roughly eight highly homologous variants).

Preparation of TCR beta libraries was done by quantitative 5'-RACE with molecular barcodes. TCRdb used MiXCR to reprocess the 5' RACE reads, holding one entry per CDR3 protein. The table shows over 600,000 distinct CDR3 sequences, with roughly 19% occurring only once. This clonotype was obtained from a male donor with ankylosing spondylitis. Sequences were obtained from blood, either unsorted or a sorted T cell fraction (not recorded which).

The CDR3 region is CASSSGAADLLTGELFF. CDR3 nucleotides: TGTGCCAGCAGTTCGGGGGCAGCAGATTTACTCACCGGGGAGCTGTTTTTT. The V gene is TRBV6-5, the J gene TRBJ2-2; D might be TRBD1 or TRBD2, each matching 6 bases. V shed 4 bases and J shed 4 bases, with 19 bases lying between them. The CDR3 has 17 residues. The germline CDR1 and CDR2 sequences are MNHEY and SVGAGI.